Below, 25 T cell receptor beta chains from the same sample are listed, as sequenced in a study of blood T cell repertoires in COVID-19. Some clones are missing from TCRdb's copy, which holds only in-frame ones; the method was immunoSEQ multiplex PCR. Altogether about 57,000 clones are present, around 90% being singletons, with the ten largest covering 20% to 25%. Sequenced sample: peripheral blood. Receptor source: a woman older than 75 with COVID-19, enrolled during active disease.

V usage is TRBV7-8 and J usage is TRBJ2-3, with 8 nucleotides matching TRBD2. Unmatched junction bases numbered 7, after V lost 3 bases and J lost 5 bases. The CDR3 has 15 residues. The V gene's germline CDR1 is SGHVS and CDR2 FQNEAQ. The CDR3 nucleotides are TGTGCCAGCAGCTTGGTAGCGGGGTTCTTAGATACGCAGTATTTT. Its protein is CASSLVAGFLDTQYF. The whole variable domain, remainder taken from reference TRBV7-8 and TRBJ2-3, is GAGVSQSPRYKVAKRGQDVALRCDPISGHVSLFWYQQALGQGPEFLTYFQNEAQLDKSGLPSDRFFAERPEGSVSTLKIQRTQQEDSAVYLCASSLVAGFLDTQYFGPGTRLTVL.

This chain links TRBV10-3 with TRBJ1-1; D possibly corresponds to TRBD1 (6 bases). This CDR3 has 15 amino acids. V was shortened by 3 bases and J by 5 bases, with 16 bases between the two germline ends. The germline gives CDR1 ENHRY, CDR2 SYGVKD. The CDR3 sequence is CAISEIQGRGTEAFF. The DNA for the CDR3 is TGTGCCATCAGTGAAATTCAGGGGCGGGGGACTGAAGCTTTCTTT.

This chain links TRBV19 with TRBJ1-1, with D perhaps TRBD1 (5 bases). The CDR3 sequence is 15 residues long. V was pared by 5 bases and J by 4 bases, with 17 bases between. Looked up from germline, CDR1 is LNHDA and CDR2 is SQIVND (reference sequence). DNA of the CDR3: TGTGCCAGTAGTTACCAGATGGGGGGTTCCACTGAAGCTTTCTTT. Amino acid sequence: CASSYQMGGSTEAFF.

The V call is TRBV28, the J call TRBJ2-7; possibly TRBD1 for D (5 bases). This CDR3 has 15 amino acids. Germline lookup yields CDR1 MDHEN and CDR2 SYDVKM. The V end was cut by 4 bases, the J end by 3 bases, with 16 bases between. The CDR3 region has the DNA TGTGCCAGCAGTTCGGGCAGGGTCCATATCTACGAGCAGTACTTC. Amino acids: CASSSGRVHIYEQYF.

This clone came up a few times. The chain joins TRBV19 to TRBJ2-7, with 8 nucleotides matching TRBD1. This CDR3 is 13 amino acids long. V lost 4 bases, J lost 5 bases, and 4 bases stayed unmatched. Germline-derived CDR1 and CDR2 are LNHDA and SQIVND (reference sequence). The DNA for the CDR3 is TGTGCCAGTAGTAACAGGGGGTTGAACGAGCAGTACTTC. Its protein product is CASSNRGLNEQYF. The full variable domain, rest sourced from reference TRBV19 and TRBJ2-7, is DGGITQSPKYLFRKEGQNVTLSCEQNLNHDAMYWYRQDPGQGLRLIYYSQIVNDFQKGDIAEGYSVSREKKESFPLTVTSAQKNPTAFYLCASSNRGLNEQYFGPGTRLTVT.

The chain links TRBV6-5 to TRBJ1-3; D is perhaps TRBD1 (5 bases). The ends were cut back, 10 bases at V and 0 bases at J, with 10 bases in the middle. Germline V gives CDR1 MNHEY, CDR2 SVGAGI. The CDR3 is 13 amino acids. The CDR3 reads CATAGISGNTIYF. DNA of the CDR3: TGTGCCACGGCAGGGATCTCTGGAAACACCATATATTTT.

The genes are TRBV19 and TRBJ2-1; 12 nucleotides align to TRBD2. The length of the CDR3 is 17 residues. Germline V gene data show CDR1 as LNHDA and CDR2 as SQIVND (reference sequence). The junction had 8 bases not matched to a gene; V was cut back by 3 bases and J by 5 bases. CDR3 nucleotides: TGTGCCAGTAGTATCCTAGCGGGGGGGCGGAGGGACAATGAGCAGTTCTTC. It translates to CASSILAGGRRDNEQFF.

This clone was detected only a few times. The V and J genes are TRBV6-5 and TRBJ1-1, with D possibly being TRBD1 (6 bases). This CDR3 is 13 amino acids long. Germline CDR1 reads MNHEY; CDR2 reads SVGAGI. V gave up 4 bases and J gave up 5 bases, with 11 bases separating them. The CDR3 nucleotides are TGTGCCAGCAGTTTCGAACAGGGTACTGAAGCTTTCTTT. Translating it yields CASSFEQGTEAFF.

The rearrangement joins TRBV7-9 to TRBJ1-4; no reliable D call. Germline CDR1 and CDR2: SEHNR and FQNEAQ (reference sequence). V was trimmed by 1 base and J by 0 bases, leaving 12 bases between them. CDR3 length: 17 amino acids. The CDR3 DNA is TGTGCCAGCAGCTTAGTGGGCAGCTATGCAACTAATGAAAAACTGTTTTTT. As protein: CASSLVGSYATNEKLFF.

This clone was found once. The chain links TRBV11-2 to TRBJ2-3; 8 nucleotides agree with TRBD2. From germline, CDR1 is SGHAT and CDR2 FQNNGV. The length of the CDR3 is 15 residues. V shed 1 base and J 1 base; nucleotides not matched to a gene: 1. The CDR3 DNA reads as TGTGCCAGCAGCTTAGTGCGGGGGGGCACAGATACGCAGTATTTT. Protein product: CASSLVRGGTDTQYF.

The V and J genes are TRBV5-1 and TRBJ2-7; no clear D gene. The CDR3 has 13 amino acids. Germline CDR1 and CDR2: SGHRS and YFSETQ. With 0 bases removed from V and 2 bases from J, the gap between germline ends came to 6 bases. The CDR3: CASSLGWPYEQYF. The CDR3 region has the DNA TGCGCCAGCAGCTTGGGATGGCCCTACGAGCAGTACTTC.

This chain uses TRBV6-5 with TRBJ2-3; D is unclear. The V gene lost 5 bases and the J gene lost 4 bases, with 4 bases spanning the gap. Germline CDR1 and CDR2: MNHEY and SVGAGI. The CDR3 loop spans 11 amino acids. The CDR3 DNA sequence: TGTGCCAGCAGTCTCTCAGATACGCAGTATTTT. Amino acids: CASSLSDTQYF.

This chain connects TRBV6-2 or TRBV6-3 to TRBJ2-5, with 13 bases fitting TRBD2. The J segment lost 5 bases and the V segment lost 5 bases, leaving 11 bases of the junction unmatched. This CDR3 has 17 residues. Germline CDR1 and CDR2: MNHEY and SVGEGT. CDR3 nucleotide sequence: TGTGCCAGCAGTACGGGACTAGCGGGGTACAACCGGGAGACCCAGTACTTC. Translated: CASSTGLAGYNRETQYF.

This chain links TRBV29-1 with TRBJ2-5, with 15 bases that match TRBD2. CDR1 and CDR2 (germline): SQVTM, ANQGSEA. CDR3 length equals 15 residues. V shed 7 bases and J 5 bases; nucleotides not matched to a gene: 8. The CDR3 region has the DNA TGCAGCGCTGGACTAGCGGGGGGGCCGAAGGAGACCCAGTACTTC. It codes for CSAGLAGGPKETQYF. Complete variable domain (other parts from reference TRBV29-1 and TRBJ2-5): SAVISQKPSRDICQRGTSLTIQCQVDSQVTMMFWYRQQPGQSLTLIATANQGSEATYESGFVIDKFPISRPNLTFSTLTVSNMSPEDSSIYLCSAGLAGGPKETQYFGPGTRLLVL.

V usage is TRBV18 and J usage is TRBJ2-1, with a possible D match to TRBD1 (6 bases). V was cut by 1 base and J by 5 bases, with 15 bases left in between. Per germline, CDR1 KGHSH and CDR2 LQKENI. CDR3 length: 16 amino acids. The CDR3 DNA reads as TGTGCCAGCTCACCACAACAGGGCTCTGGCGACAATGAGCAGTTCTTC. It codes for CASSPQQGSGDNEQFF.

The J gene is TRBJ2-1, the V gene TRBV12-5; TRBD2 might be the D (7 bases). This CDR3 has 15 residues. Germline V lookup: CDR1 LGHNT, CDR2 FRNRAP. The V end was cut by 5 bases, the J end by 3 bases, with 14 bases between. The CDR3 spells CASGPGGQNYNEQFF. The CDR3 nucleotides are TGTGCTAGTGGTCCCGGGGGGCAAAACTACAATGAGCAGTTCTTC.

The V and J genes are TRBV18 and TRBJ2-5; maybe TRBD1 (5 bases). Trimming stripped 5 bases from V and 3 bases from J, with 19 bases between. The CDR3 has 16 residues. CDR1 KGHSH and CDR2 LQKENI come from the germline V gene. The CDR3 sequence: CASSSSETARKETQYF. The DNA for the CDR3 is TGTGCCAGCTCATCCTCTGAGACAGCTCGAAAAGAGACCCAGTACTTC.

V usage is TRBV3-1 (or the pseudogene TRBV3-2) and J usage is TRBJ2-7; D perhaps matches TRBD1 (6 bases). Germline CDR1 and CDR2: LGHDT and YNNKEL (reference sequence). Trimming took 3 bases from V and 2 from J, leaving 20 bases between them. The CDR3 extends over 17 amino acids. For the CDR3, the DNA is TGTGCCAGCAGCCAGAGGGATGGTGCCAGGGGAGCCTACGAGCAGTACTTC. Translated, it gives CASSQRDGARGAYEQYF.

The chain recombines TRBV6-6 with TRBJ1-2, with D possibly being TRBD1 (5 bases). Germline V gene lookup returns CDR1 MNHNY and CDR2 SVGAGI (reference sequence). Trimming cost V 6 bases and J 0 bases, with 14 bases left between them. CDR3 size: 15 residues. The CDR3 loop reads CASSRDSGANYGYTF. The CDR3, as DNA: TGTGCCAGCAGCCGGGACTCAGGAGCTAACTATGGCTACACCTTC.

J is TRBJ2-7 and V is TRBV6-1; D not resolved. The CDR3 covers 13 residues. V lost 2 bases to trimming and J lost 4 bases, with 9 bases between them. CDR1 is MNHNS, CDR2 SASEGT, per germline. CDR3 nucleotides: TGTGCCAGCAGTGAACAGACGGGTTACGAGCAGTACTTC. It yields the protein CASSEQTGYEQYF.

The V and J genes are TRBV6-5 and TRBJ1-1, with TRBD1 matching over 7 bases. V shed 0 bases and J 3 bases; nucleotides not matched to a gene: 4. CDR1 is MNHEY and CDR2 is SVGAGI in the germline V gene. The CDR3 consists of 15 residues. CDR3 residues: CASSYSTGVYTEAFF. The CDR3 nucleotides read TGTGCCAGCAGTTACTCCACAGGGGTGTACACTGAAGCTTTCTTT.

The rearrangement uses TRBV19 and TRBJ1-1; 10 nucleotides line up with TRBD1. The CDR3 runs to 15 residues. The germline CDR1 and CDR2 sequences are LNHDA and SQIVND (reference sequence). The V and J ends lost 5 bases and 4 bases, in that order; junction bases with no gene match: 7. The CDR3 DNA sequence: TGTGCCAGTAGTTTCCTTGGACAGGGGGGCACTGAAGCTTTCTTT. It encodes CASSFLGQGGTEAFF.

V usage is TRBV3-1 (or the pseudogene TRBV3-2) and J usage is TRBJ2-7; perhaps TRBD1 as D (6 bases). The CDR3 covers 14 residues. Looked up from germline, CDR1 is LGHDT and CDR2 is YNNKEL (reference sequence). The V end lost 5 bases, the J end lost 2 bases, and 13 bases lay between the germline ends. The CDR3 DNA sequence: TGTGCCAGCAGCAACAGGGTTATCCCCTACGAGCAGTACTTC. Translated: CASSNRVIPYEQYF.

The genes are TRBV29-1 and TRBJ1-2; a weak D match, TRBD1 (6 bases). With 7 bases removed from V and 0 bases from J, the gap between germline ends came to 15 bases. From germline, CDR1 is SQVTM and CDR2 ANQGSEA. The CDR3 has 14 residues. For the CDR3, the DNA is TGCAGCGCTTCGAAACAGGGTACTAACTATGGCTACACCTTC. This sequence encodes CSASKQGTNYGYTF.

The chain recombines TRBV5-1 with TRBJ1-1; D is unclear. From germline, CDR1 is SGHRS and CDR2 YFSETQ. The CDR3 contains 14 residues. V shed 3 bases and J shed 0 bases, with 9 bases lying between them. The CDR3 reads CASSSLLLNTEAFF. The CDR3 DNA follows: TGCGCCAGCAGCTCCTTGCTACTGAACACTGAAGCTTTCTTT.